A selection of T cell receptor beta chains follows, all from one sample in a study of Ad26.COV2.S vaccination and SARS-CoV-2 variants. The table came from immunoSEQ multiplex PCR; TCRdb's copy has only in-frame clones and leaves some out. Seen here are roughly 380,000 clones, roughly 94% observed once, and the top ten hold 3.5% to 4.5%. This sample comprised peripheral blood, obtained after recovery from COVID-19. Receptor source: a human donor who had recovered from COVID-19. The CDR3 runs from the conserved cysteine through the conserved F or W. The order of the fields is J gene, V gene, clone size, D gene, CDR3 protein, CDR3 DNA. The D gene is left open where the match is weak. Where a row states a size, it is once, few, many or the class of an expanded clone; other rows omit it.

J gene: TRBJ1-1
V gene: TRBV19
clone size: NA
D gene: NA
CDR3 protein: CASSIADANTEAFF
CDR3 DNA: TGTGCCAGTAGTATAGCTGACGCGAACACTGAAGCTTTCTTT

J gene: TRBJ2-1
V gene: TRBV9
clone size: NA
D gene: NA
CDR3 protein: CASSHAQGLQTRYNEQFF
CDR3 DNA: TGTGCCAGCAGCCATGCCCAGGGACTCCAAACGCGATACAATGAGCAGTTCTTC

J gene: TRBJ2-1
V gene: TRBV7-3
clone size: NA
D gene: TRBD1
CDR3 protein: CASSLTGTGGRNEQFF
CDR3 DNA: TGTGCCAGCAGCTTGACCGGGACAGGGGGCAGAAATGAGCAGTTCTTC

J gene: TRBJ2-7
V gene: TRBV10-2
clone size: NA
D gene: NA
CDR3 protein: CASSDSPSYEQYF
CDR3 DNA: TGCGCCAGCAGTGACTCGCCTTCCTACGAGCAGTACTTC

J gene: TRBJ1-2
V gene: TRBV5-4
clone size: NA
D gene: NA
CDR3 protein: CASSLAGTISDQLYGYTF
CDR3 DNA: TGTGCCAGCAGCTTGGCAGGGACAATATCTGACCAACTATATGGCTACACCTTC

J gene: TRBJ1-1
V gene: TRBV4-2
clone size: NA
D gene: TRBD1
CDR3 protein: CASSGPQGGRYTEAFF
CDR3 DNA: TGTGCCAGCAGCGGACCCCAGGGGGGCCGGTACACTGAAGCTTTCTTT

J gene: TRBJ1-6
V gene: TRBV10-1
clone size: NA
D gene: NA
CDR3 protein: CASSAGRDSPLHF
CDR3 DNA: TGCGCCAGCAGTGCAGGGCGGGATTCACCCCTCCACTTT

J gene: TRBJ1-5
V gene: TRBV2
clone size: NA
D gene: NA
CDR3 protein: CASMQDGNQPQHF
CDR3 DNA: TGTGCCAGCATGCAGGACGGAAATCAGCCCCAGCATTTT

J gene: TRBJ1-1
V gene: TRBV7-9
clone size: few
D gene: TRBD1
CDR3 protein: CASGQGATEAFF
CDR3 DNA: TGTGCCAGCGGCCAGGGGGCCACTGAAGCTTTCTTT

J gene: TRBJ2-3
V gene: TRBV24-1
clone size: once
D gene: TRBD2
CDR3 protein: CATSDLQVDYPPGGSTDTQYF
CDR3 DNA: TGTGCCACCAGTGATTTGCAGGTTGATTATCCCCCGGGGGGGAGCACAGATACGCAGTATTTT

J gene: TRBJ1-1
V gene: TRBV7-7
clone size: few
D gene: TRBD1
CDR3 protein: CASSAIQGALNTEAFF
CDR3 DNA: TGTGCCAGCAGCGCCATACAGGGGGCCCTTAACACTGAAGCTTTCTTT

J gene: TRBJ2-7
V gene: TRBV15
clone size: NA
D gene: TRBD1
CDR3 protein: CAVAGQGRDEQYF
CDR3 DNA: TGTGCCGTTGCGGGACAGGGTAGGGACGAGCAGTACTTC

J gene: TRBJ2-7
V gene: TRBV21-1
clone size: NA
D gene: NA
CDR3 protein: CASSNLRRYKASYEQYF
CDR3 DNA: TGTGCCAGCAGCAACCTAAGAAGGTACAAAGCCTCCTACGAGCAGTACTTC

J gene: TRBJ1-2
V gene: TRBV27
clone size: NA
D gene: NA
CDR3 protein: CASSPTGKNYGYTF
CDR3 DNA: TGTGCCAGCAGTCCAACAGGGAAAAACTATGGCTACACCTTC

J gene: TRBJ1-5
V gene: TRBV5-1
clone size: NA
D gene: TRBD1
CDR3 protein: CASSLGGTDNQPQHF
CDR3 DNA: TGCGCCAGCAGCTTGGGCGGGACAGATAATCAGCCCCAGCATTTT

J gene: TRBJ2-7
V gene: TRBV11-2
clone size: once
D gene: TRBD2
CDR3 protein: CASSPGTSGVAYEQYF
CDR3 DNA: TGTGCCAGCAGCCCGGGGACTAGCGGGGTCGCCTACGAGCAGTACTTC